This TCR beta chain emerged from a study of T cell responses to AZD1222 COVID-19 vaccine. Germline V gene lookup returns CDR1 SGDLS and CDR2 YYNGEE. The CDR3 has 13 amino acids. V gave up 4 bases and J gave up 6 bases, with 14 bases separating them. Regarding the study as a whole: Baseline antibody screening turned up just a handful of seropositive AZD1222 recipients. The span of vaccine-associated CD4 TCRs extended across spike, with dominance at 160-218 and 743-854.

Points on this clone: What it recognizes is unknown.

The method was immunoSEQ multiplex PCR; TCRdb's version includes in-frame clones alone and lacks a portion of them. The top ten clones hold 4.5% of a sample with some 120,000 clones, approximately 90% of them seen once. This sequence joins TRBV9 and TRBJ2-7; D possibly corresponds to TRBD2 (6 bases). This TCR came from an adult in good health. The sequences come from peripheral blood, collected on day 0 of AZD1222 vaccination. The CDR3 protein is CASSPGTYGEQYF. DNA of the CDR3: TGTGCCAGCAGCCCAGGGACTTACGGCGAGCAGTACTTC.